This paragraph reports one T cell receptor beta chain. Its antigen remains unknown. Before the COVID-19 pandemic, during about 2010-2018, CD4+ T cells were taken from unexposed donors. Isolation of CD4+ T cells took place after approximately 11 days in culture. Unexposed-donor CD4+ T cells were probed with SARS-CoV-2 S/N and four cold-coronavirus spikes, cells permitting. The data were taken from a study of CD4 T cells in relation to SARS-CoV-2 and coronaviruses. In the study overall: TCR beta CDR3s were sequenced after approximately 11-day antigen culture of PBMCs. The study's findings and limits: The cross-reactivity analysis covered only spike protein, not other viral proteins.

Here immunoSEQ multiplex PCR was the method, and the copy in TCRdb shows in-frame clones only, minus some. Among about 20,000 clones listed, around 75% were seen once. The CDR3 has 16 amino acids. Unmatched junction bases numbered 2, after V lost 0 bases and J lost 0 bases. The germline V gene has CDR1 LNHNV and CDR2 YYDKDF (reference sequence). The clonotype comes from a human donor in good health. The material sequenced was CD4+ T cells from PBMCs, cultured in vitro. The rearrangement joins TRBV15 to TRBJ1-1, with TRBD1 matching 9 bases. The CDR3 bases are TGTGCCACCAGCAGAGATACAGGGGGCATGAACACTGAAGCTTTCTTT. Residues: CATSRDTGGMNTEAFF.